The rows below give T cell receptor beta chains drawn from one sample of a study of cytomegalovirus exposure and HLA in healthy donors. Measured with immunoSEQ multiplex PCR; TCRdb has only the in-frame clones, and not every one. The repertoire holds some 190,000 clones, 60% to 85% seen once, with about 1.6% in the top ten. The sample taken for sequencing was PBMCs. These receptors were taken from a woman under 30 in good health and CMV-seronegative. Both conserved end residues are part of each CDR3. D genes are given only for firm matches. Some rows have no size entry. The others give once, few or many, or a class for an expanded clone.

cdr3_nt cdr3_aa d_call v_call clone_size j_call cdr3_length
TGTGCCACTACGAGGGGAGGGGGGACAGGGGGCACCGGGGAGCTGTTTTTT CATTRGGGTGGTGELFF TRBD1 TRBV19 few TRBJ2-2 17
TGCGCCAGCAGCTTGCAAGTGTCAGCTGAAGCTTTCTTT CASSLQVSAEAFF NA TRBV5-1 NA TRBJ1-1 13
TGTGCCACCAGCAGATTCAACAGGGCTGGAAATAGAAGAGAGACCCAGTACTTC CATSRFNRAGNRRETQYF NA TRBV15 NA TRBJ2-5 18
TGTGCCAGCAGCCAAGATGGACAGGGGGACACAGATACGCAGTATTTT CASSQDGQGDTDTQYF TRBD1 TRBV4-2 NA TRBJ2-3 16
TGTGCCAGCAGTGAACACAGACAGGGAGCCACTGAAGCTTTCTTT CASSEHRQGATEAFF TRBD1 TRBV25-1 NA TRBJ1-1 15
TGCGCCAGCACCGCCTTTGCTGGGGGCAATTCACCCCTCCACTTT CASTAFAGGNSPLHF NA TRBV5-1 NA TRBJ1-6 15
TGTGCCAGCAGTTTAAACTCCATGAACACTGAAGCTTTCTTT CASSLNSMNTEAFF NA TRBV27 NA TRBJ1-1 14
TGTGCCAGTAGCCCCGGGACAGGGATTAATCAGCCCCAGCATTTT CASSPGTGINQPQHF TRBD1 TRBV19 NA TRBJ1-5 15
TGCGCCAGCAGCCAAGGACAGGGCTCTGGGGCCAACGTCCTGACTTTC CASSQGQGSGANVLTF TRBD1 TRBV5-8 NA TRBJ2-6 16
TGTGCCATCAGTGAAGGAATCTCGGGGAAACTGTTTTTT CAISEGISGKLFF NA TRBV10-3 once TRBJ1-4 13
TGCGCCAGCAGCTTTACCCGCCAGGGGGACTATGGCTACACCTTC CASSFTRQGDYGYTF TRBD1 TRBV5-1 once TRBJ1-2 15
TGCGCCAGCAGCTTGGATTCCTCGGGGGGCTACAATGAGCAGTTCTTC CASSLDSSGGYNEQFF TRBD2 TRBV5-1 few TRBJ2-1 16
TGTGCCAGCAGACCCCCGGGACAGGGTACCTACGAGCAGTACTTC CASRPPGQGTYEQYF TRBD1 TRBV6-5 NA TRBJ2-7 15
TGTGCCAGCAGTCCCGGTCGGTCCCTTTTGGATGGCTACACCTTC CASSPGRSLLDGYTF NA TRBV6-5 NA TRBJ1-2 15
TGTGCCAGCAGTCCTGGCCAGGGGCGTGACTATGGCTACACCTTC CASSPGQGRDYGYTF NA TRBV27 NA TRBJ1-2 15
TGTGCCAGCAGCTTATCGGGGGTCCCCTACAATGAGCAGTTCTTC CASSLSGVPYNEQFF NA TRBV12-1 NA TRBJ2-1 15
TGTGCCATCAGTGTTAAAGCGGGGGGGTGGTCCTACGAGCAGTACTTC CAISVKAGGWSYEQYF TRBD2 TRBV10-3 NA TRBJ2-7 16
TGTGCCAGCAGCTTCCGGGATGCCCGTAGCGAGCAGTACTTC CASSFRDARSEQYF NA TRBV27 few TRBJ2-7 14
TGTGCCAGCAGTCATAGGGGAATAGGCAATGAGCAGTTCTTC CASSHRGIGNEQFF NA TRBV6-1 NA TRBJ2-1 14
TGTGCCAGCAGCTTAGAGCATCGCGAGCAGTACTTC CASSLEHREQYF NA TRBV7-2 NA TRBJ2-7 12
TGTGCCAGTAGTTCGACAAAGAACACTGAAGCTTTCTTT CASSSTKNTEAFF NA TRBV19 few TRBJ1-1 13
TGTGCTAGCAGCTTATCAGCGGGAAGGGGAGAGACCCAGTACTTC CASSLSAGRGETQYF TRBD2 TRBV7-7 NA TRBJ2-5 15
TGTGCCAGTAACCCAGGGAGGGCAGCTAACTATGGCTACACCTTC CASNPGRAANYGYTF NA TRBV19 NA TRBJ1-2 15
TGTGCCAGCAACCGGAGGGCAGGGACTTACGAGCAGTACTTC CASNRRAGTYEQYF NA TRBV7-8 NA TRBJ2-7 14
TGTGCCAGCAGTTACGGCCGGTTAGGGGCCCAGCATTTT CASSYGRLGAQHF NA TRBV6-6 NA TRBJ1-5 13
TGTGCCAGCAGCGCGACCGGGACAGCCTACGAGCAGTACTTC CASSATGTAYEQYF TRBD1 TRBV5-6 once TRBJ2-7 14
TGTGCCAGCAGTTCAGCCGGGACAGACGGCAATCAGCCCCAGCATTTT CASSSAGTDGNQPQHF TRBD1 TRBV27 few TRBJ1-5 16
TGTGCCAGCAGCCAGGGGGGACAGCTCTCTGGAAACACCATATATTTT CASSQGGQLSGNTIYF TRBD1 TRBV7-8 NA TRBJ1-3 16
TGTGCCAGTAGTACAACTCAGGGTACTGAAGCTTTCTTT CASSTTQGTEAFF NA TRBV19 NA TRBJ1-1 13
TGTGCCAGCAGCTTGGGAGGCCTGAGCTCTGGAAACACCATATATTTT CASSLGGLSSGNTIYF NA TRBV5-6 NA TRBJ1-3 16
TGTGCCAGCAGCTTTGGCAGGGAGACCCAGTACTTC CASSFGRETQYF NA TRBV7-2 NA TRBJ2-5 12
TGTGCCAGTTCTGACAGGGACTCCTACGAGCAGTACTTC CASSDRDSYEQYF TRBD1 TRBV19 NA TRBJ2-7 13
TGTGCCAGCAGCTTTCGCGGGACTGCCTACGAGCAGTACTTC CASSFRGTAYEQYF NA TRBV11-2 NA TRBJ2-7 14
TGTGCCAGCAGTGACTCTCAGGGTAGCACAGATACGCAGTATTTT CASSDSQGSTDTQYF NA TRBV6-4 NA TRBJ2-3 15
TGTGCCAGCAGTCCCGGACAAAATACGCAGTATTTT CASSPGQNTQYF NA TRBV6-5 once TRBJ2-3 12
TGTGCCAGCAGCCCCGACAGGGCTCTCTCCTACGAGCAGTACTTC CASSPDRALSYEQYF TRBD1 TRBV9 NA TRBJ2-7 15
TGCGCCAGCAGCCAAGATGACAGGATTTACAATGAGCAGTTCTTC CASSQDDRIYNEQFF NA TRBV4-3 few TRBJ2-1 15
TGTGCCAGCAGTTACTCCGGGCGGGGCAATCAGCCCCAGCATTTT CASSYSGRGNQPQHF NA TRBV6-5 NA TRBJ1-5 15
TGTGCCAGCAGCCTCGACAGACAAGAGACCCAGTACTTC CASSLDRQETQYF NA TRBV13 NA TRBJ2-5 13
TGTGCCAGCAGTCCTACTACAGGGAACACTGAAGCTTTCTTT CASSPTTGNTEAFF NA TRBV6-5 NA TRBJ1-1 14
TGTGCCAGCTCACCGACAAAAACTAGCACAGATACGCAGTATTTT CASSPTKTSTDTQYF NA TRBV18 NA TRBJ2-3 15
TGTGCCAGCAGTGGACAGGGCGCAAACTATGGCTACACCTTC CASSGQGANYGYTF TRBD1 TRBV28 NA TRBJ1-2 14
TGCGCCAGCAGCCAAGCGACAGGGCAGTGGGGCACCATATATTTT CASSQATGQWGTIYF TRBD1 TRBV4-3 few TRBJ1-3 15
TGTGCCAGTAATTCCCCCCGGACAGGGGGCTGGCAGCCCCAGCATTTT CASNSPRTGGWQPQHF TRBD1 TRBV19 few TRBJ1-5 16
TGTGCCATCAGTGACGGGAGGGGGGGCAATCAGCCCCAGCATTTT CAISDGRGGNQPQHF NA TRBV10-3 NA TRBJ1-5 15
TGTGCCAGCAGGGCCTTAGCGGGGACCTACGAGCAGTACTTC CASRALAGTYEQYF TRBD2 TRBV2 NA TRBJ2-7 14
TGTGCCAGCAGTAAGTACAGGGATGATGAAAAACTGTTTTTT CASSKYRDDEKLFF NA TRBV6-8 NA TRBJ1-4 14
TGTGCCAGCAGTTTATCGAAGGGACTAGCGGCCTCCTACAATGAGCAGTTCTTC CASSLSKGLAASYNEQFF TRBD2 TRBV27 NA TRBJ2-1 18
TGTGCCAGTAGTATTTACGGGATCCCTGGCAACGAGCAGTACTTC CASSIYGIPGNEQYF NA TRBV19 NA TRBJ2-7 15
TGTGCCAGTACCCCGGGGAGCGGGGGTTTCGTTGGGGAGCAGTTCTTC CASTPGSGGFVGEQFF TRBD2 TRBV19 NA TRBJ2-1 16
TGTGCCAGCAGTTCTCGTGTTTCTAGCTCCTACGAGCAGTACTTC CASSSRVSSSYEQYF NA TRBV6-6 NA TRBJ2-7 15
TGTGCCAGCAGCCCTGCGGGAGGGGACAATGAGCAGTTCTTC CASSPAGGDNEQFF TRBD2 TRBV7-3 NA TRBJ2-1 14
TGTGCCAGTAGTATCGTGGGGAGGCTCCCGGGAAACACCATATATTTT CASSIVGRLPGNTIYF NA TRBV19 NA TRBJ1-3 16
TGTGCCAGCTCACCGCTGACAGGGCTCGGACAAGAGACCCAGTACTTC CASSPLTGLGQETQYF TRBD1 TRBV18 NA TRBJ2-5 16
TGCAGCGTTGGACAGTTATTGGGCAATGAGCAGTTCTTC CSVGQLLGNEQFF NA TRBV29-1 NA TRBJ2-1 13